This T cell receptor beta chain originates from a study of identical twins. TCRdb re-called the 5' RACE reads through MiXCR, storing one row per CDR3 protein. Of about 340,000 distinct CDR3 sequences listed, around 9.7% are singletons. Healthy Caucasians alone served as donors. Germline V gives CDR1 KGHSH, CDR2 LQKENI. The length of the CDR3 is 14 residues. V was pared by 0 bases and J by 4 bases, with 9 bases between. Study-level points and caveats: There is a chance that invariant MAIT and iNKT cells partially muddied zero-insertion analyses. Beta out-of-frame twin sharing showed a weaker excess. Out-of-frame TCR alpha sharing observed in monozygotic twins exceeded model estimates.

Note on this clonotype: Its antigen is unknown.

This TCR was recovered from a woman in her forties or fifties in good health. Sequences were obtained from naive T cells sorted from blood. V gene TRBV18 combines with J gene TRBJ2-5, with D tentatively TRBD1 (6 bases). The CDR3 here is CASSPPDSRETQYF. The CDR3 DNA is TGTGCCAGCTCACCACCGGACAGTAGAGAGACCCAGTACTTC.